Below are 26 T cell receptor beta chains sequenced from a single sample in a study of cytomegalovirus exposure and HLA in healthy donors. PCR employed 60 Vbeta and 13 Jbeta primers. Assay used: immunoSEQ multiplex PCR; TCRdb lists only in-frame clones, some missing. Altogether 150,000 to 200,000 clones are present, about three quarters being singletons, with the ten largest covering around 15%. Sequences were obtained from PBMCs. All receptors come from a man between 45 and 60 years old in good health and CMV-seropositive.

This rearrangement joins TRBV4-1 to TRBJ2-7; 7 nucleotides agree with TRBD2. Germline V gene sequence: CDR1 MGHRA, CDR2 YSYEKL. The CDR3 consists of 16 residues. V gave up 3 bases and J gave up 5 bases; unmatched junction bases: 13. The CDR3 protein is CASSQPPGSGRDEQYF. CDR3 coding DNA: TGCGCCAGCAGCCAGCCCCCGGGTAGCGGGCGCGACGAGCAGTACTTC.

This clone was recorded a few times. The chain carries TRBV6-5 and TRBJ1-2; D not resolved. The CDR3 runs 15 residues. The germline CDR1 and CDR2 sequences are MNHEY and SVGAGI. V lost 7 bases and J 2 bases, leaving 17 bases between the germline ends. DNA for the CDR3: TGTGCCAGCACACCCGTAGAGAGGCTAAACTATGGCTACACCTTC. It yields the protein CASTPVERLNYGYTF.

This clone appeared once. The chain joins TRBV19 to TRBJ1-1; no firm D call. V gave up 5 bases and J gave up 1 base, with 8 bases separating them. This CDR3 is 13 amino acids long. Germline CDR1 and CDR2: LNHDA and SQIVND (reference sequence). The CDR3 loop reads CASSARENTEAFF. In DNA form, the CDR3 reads TGTGCCAGTAGTGCCCGAGAGAACACTGAAGCTTTCTTT.

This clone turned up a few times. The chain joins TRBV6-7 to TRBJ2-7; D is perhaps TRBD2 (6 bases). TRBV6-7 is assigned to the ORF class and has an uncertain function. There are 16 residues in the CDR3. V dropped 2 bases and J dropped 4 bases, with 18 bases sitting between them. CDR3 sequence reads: CASSYLEKGRLYEQYV. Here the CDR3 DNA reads TGTGCCAGCAGTTACCTAGAAAAGGGGAGGTTATACGAGCAGTACGTC.

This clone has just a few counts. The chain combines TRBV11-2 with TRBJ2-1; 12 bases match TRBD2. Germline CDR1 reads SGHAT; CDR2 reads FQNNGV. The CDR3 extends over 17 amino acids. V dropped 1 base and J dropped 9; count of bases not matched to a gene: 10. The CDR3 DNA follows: TGTGCCAGCAGCTTAGGGACTAGCGGGATAGGGAGTGGTGAGCAGTTCTTC. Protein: CASSLGTSGIGSGEQFF.

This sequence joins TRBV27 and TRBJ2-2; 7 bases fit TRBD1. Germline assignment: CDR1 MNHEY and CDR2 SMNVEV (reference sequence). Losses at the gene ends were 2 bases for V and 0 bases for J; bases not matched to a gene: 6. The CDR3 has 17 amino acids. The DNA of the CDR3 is TGTGCCAGCAGTTTACACAGGGGAATCGCGAACACCGGGGAGCTGTTTTTT. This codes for CASSLHRGIANTGELFF.

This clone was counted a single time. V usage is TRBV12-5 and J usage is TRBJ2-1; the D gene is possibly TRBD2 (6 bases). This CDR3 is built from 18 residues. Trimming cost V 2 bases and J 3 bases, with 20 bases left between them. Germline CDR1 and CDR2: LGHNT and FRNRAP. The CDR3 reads CASGLIEKEGLGYNEQFF. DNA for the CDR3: TGTGCTAGTGGTTTGATAGAGAAGGAGGGTTTAGGCTACAATGAGCAGTTCTTC.

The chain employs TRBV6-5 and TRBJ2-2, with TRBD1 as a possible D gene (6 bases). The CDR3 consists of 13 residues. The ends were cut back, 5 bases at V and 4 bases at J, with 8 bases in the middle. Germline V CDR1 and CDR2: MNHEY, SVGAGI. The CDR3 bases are TGTGCCAGCAGTAAACAGGGCACCGGGGAGCTGTTTTTT. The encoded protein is CASSKQGTGELFF.

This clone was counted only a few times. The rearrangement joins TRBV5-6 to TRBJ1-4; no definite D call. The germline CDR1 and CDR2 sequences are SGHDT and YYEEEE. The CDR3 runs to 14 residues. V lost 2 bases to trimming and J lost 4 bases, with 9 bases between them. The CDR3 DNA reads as TGTGCCAGCAGCTTAGGAGATTATAATGAAAAACTGTTTTTT. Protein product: CASSLGDYNEKLFF.

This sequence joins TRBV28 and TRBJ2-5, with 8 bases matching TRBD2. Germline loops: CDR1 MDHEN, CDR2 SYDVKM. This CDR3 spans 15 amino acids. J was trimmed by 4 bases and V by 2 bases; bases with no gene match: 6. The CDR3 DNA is TGTGCCAGCAGTTTACACGGGGGGGCCAGAGAGACCCAGTACTTC. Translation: CASSLHGGARETQYF. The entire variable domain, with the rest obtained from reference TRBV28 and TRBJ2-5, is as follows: DVKVTQSSRYLVKRTGEKVFLECVQDMDHENMFWYRQDPGLGLRLIYFSYDVKMKEKGDIPEGYSVSREKKERFSLILESASTNQTSMYLCASSLHGGARETQYFGPGTRLLVL.

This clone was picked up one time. DNA for the CDR3: TGCGCCAGCAGCCCGGGACTAGCGGGGGTCACTAGCACAGATACGCAGTATTTT. Protein sequence: CASSPGLAGVTSTDTQYF. The rearrangement uses TRBV5-1 and TRBJ2-3; 14 bases agree with TRBD2. Germline trimming cut 4 bases from V and 0 bases from J; bases unmatched to any gene: 7. This CDR3 has 18 residues. Germline CDR1 is SGHRS and CDR2 is YFSETQ.

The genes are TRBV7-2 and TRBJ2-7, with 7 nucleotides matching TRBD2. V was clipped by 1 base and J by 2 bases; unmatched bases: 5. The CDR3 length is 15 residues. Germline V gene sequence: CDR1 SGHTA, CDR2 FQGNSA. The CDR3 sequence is CASSLVFGGAYEQYF. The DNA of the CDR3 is TGTGCCAGCAGCTTAGTATTTGGGGGGGCCTACGAGCAGTACTTC.

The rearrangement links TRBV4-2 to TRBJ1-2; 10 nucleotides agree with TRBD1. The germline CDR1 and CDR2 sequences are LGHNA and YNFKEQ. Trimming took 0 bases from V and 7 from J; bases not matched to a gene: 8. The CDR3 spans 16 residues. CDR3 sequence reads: CASSQEPQGQGSGYTF. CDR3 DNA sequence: TGTGCCAGCAGCCAAGAACCCCAGGGACAGGGGAGTGGCTACACCTTC.

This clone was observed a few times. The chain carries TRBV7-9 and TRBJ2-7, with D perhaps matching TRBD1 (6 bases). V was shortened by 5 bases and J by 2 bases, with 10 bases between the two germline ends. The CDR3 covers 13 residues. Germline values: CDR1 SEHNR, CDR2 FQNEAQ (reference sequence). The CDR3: CASSVRDTYEQYV. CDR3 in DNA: TGTGCCAGCAGCGTCCGGGACACCTACGAGCAGTACGTC.

The CDR3 protein is CASSIESATGGFYEQYF. The CDR3 region has the DNA TGTGCCAGTAGTATAGAATCGGCGACAGGGGGCTTCTACGAGCAGTACTTC. The gene calls are TRBV19 and TRBJ2-7; 10 nucleotides agree with TRBD1. CDR3 length: 17 amino acids. Germline CDR1 is LNHDA and CDR2 is SQIVND (reference sequence). Losses at the gene ends were 0 bases for V and 3 bases for J; bases not matched to a gene: 8.

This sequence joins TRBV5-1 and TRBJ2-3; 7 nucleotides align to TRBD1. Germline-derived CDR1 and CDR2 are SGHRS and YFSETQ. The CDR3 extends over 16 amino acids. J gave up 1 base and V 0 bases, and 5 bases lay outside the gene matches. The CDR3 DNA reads TGCGCCAGCAGCTTGGACGACAGGGCTGGCACAGATACGCAGTATTTT. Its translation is CASSLDDRAGTDTQYF.

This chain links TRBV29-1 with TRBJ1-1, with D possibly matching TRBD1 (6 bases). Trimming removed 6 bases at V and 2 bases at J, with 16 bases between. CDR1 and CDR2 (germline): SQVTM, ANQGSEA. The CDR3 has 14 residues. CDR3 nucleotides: TGCAGCGTAGGGGGGAGGGGAGGTAACACTGAAGCTTTCTTT. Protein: CSVGGRGGNTEAFF.

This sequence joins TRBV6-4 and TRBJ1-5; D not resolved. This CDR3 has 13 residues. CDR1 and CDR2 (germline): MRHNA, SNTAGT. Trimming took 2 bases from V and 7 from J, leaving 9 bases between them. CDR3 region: CASSDTISQPQHF. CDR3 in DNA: TGTGCCAGCAGTGACACTATTTCCCAGCCCCAGCATTTT.

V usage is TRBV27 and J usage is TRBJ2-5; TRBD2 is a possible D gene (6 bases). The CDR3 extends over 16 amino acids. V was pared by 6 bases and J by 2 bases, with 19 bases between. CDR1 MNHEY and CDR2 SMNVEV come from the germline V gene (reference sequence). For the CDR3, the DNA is TGTGCCAGCAGCCAGTACAGTCCTGGGGGGCAAGAGACCCAGTACTTC. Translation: CASSQYSPGGQETQYF.

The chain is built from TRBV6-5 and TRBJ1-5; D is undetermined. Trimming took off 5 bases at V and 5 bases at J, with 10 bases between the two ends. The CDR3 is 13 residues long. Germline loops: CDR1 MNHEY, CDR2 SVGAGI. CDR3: CASSLGSYQPQHF. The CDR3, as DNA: TGTGCCAGCAGTCTTGGGAGCTATCAGCCCCAGCATTTT.

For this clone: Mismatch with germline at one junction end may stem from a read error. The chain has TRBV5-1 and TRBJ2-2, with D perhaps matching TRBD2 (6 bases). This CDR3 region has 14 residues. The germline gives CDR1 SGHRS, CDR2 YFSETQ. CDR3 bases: TGCGCCAGCAGCTTGGCCGTTAACACCGGGGGGCTGTTTTTT. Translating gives CASSLAVNTGGLFF.

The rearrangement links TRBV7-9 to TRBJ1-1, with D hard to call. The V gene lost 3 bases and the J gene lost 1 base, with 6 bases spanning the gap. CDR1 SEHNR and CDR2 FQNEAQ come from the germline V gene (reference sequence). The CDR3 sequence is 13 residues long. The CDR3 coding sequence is TGTGCCAGCAGCTTTACATCGAACACTGAAGCTTTCTTT. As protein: CASSFTSNTEAFF.

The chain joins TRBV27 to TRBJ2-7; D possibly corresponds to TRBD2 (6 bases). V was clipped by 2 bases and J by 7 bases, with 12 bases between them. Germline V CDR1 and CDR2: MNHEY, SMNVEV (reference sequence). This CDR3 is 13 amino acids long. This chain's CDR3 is CASSLRGGREQYV. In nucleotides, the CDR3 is TGTGCCAGCAGTTTACGAGGAGGGCGGGAGCAGTACGTC.

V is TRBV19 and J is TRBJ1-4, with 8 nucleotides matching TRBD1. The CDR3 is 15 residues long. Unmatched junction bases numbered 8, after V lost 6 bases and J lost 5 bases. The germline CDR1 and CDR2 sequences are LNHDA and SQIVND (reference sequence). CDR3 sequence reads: CASRPGQGKNEKLFF. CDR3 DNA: TGTGCCAGTAGGCCCGGACAGGGCAAAAATGAAAAACTGTTTTTT.

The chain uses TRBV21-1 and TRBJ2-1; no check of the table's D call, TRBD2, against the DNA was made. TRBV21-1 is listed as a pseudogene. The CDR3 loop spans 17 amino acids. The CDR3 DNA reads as TGTGCCAGCAGCTCCCGTGGGAGTAGCGGAATTTACAATGAGCAGTTCTTC. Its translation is CASSSRGSSGIYNEQFF.

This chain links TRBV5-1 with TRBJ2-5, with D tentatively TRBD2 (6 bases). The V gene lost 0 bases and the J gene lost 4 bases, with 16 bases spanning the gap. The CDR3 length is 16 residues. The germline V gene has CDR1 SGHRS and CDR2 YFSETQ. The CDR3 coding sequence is TGCGCCAGCAGCTTGGAGGCGGGGCGTCTGGTAGAGACCCAGTACTTC. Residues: CASSLEAGRLVETQYF.